This entry is about one TCR beta chain. Sequencing was performed with immunoSEQ multiplex PCR; in TCRdb, only in-frame clones are kept and a portion is missing. Altogether about 660,000 clones are present, about 87% being singletons, with the ten largest covering 0.0094%. Germline CDR1 reads MDHEN; CDR2 reads SYDVKM. The CDR3 is 16 amino acids. Trimming at V came to 2 bases and at J to 1 base, leaving 6 bases not matched to a gene. The sample originates from a study of shared T cell receptors in the human thymus. These data also formed part of another study, on human thymus T cells. That paper states: Corrective cardiac operations yielded the resected thymus tissue. Thymic and blood repertoires appeared to carry a bias in their V and J gene usage. A high degree of thymic repertoire overlap among unrelated individuals was reported in related research.

The clonotype was recovered from a boy younger than two with a congenital heart defect. This chain joins TRBV28 and TRBJ2-7; TRBD2 matches at 9 bases. The sequenced sample was thymocytes. CDR3: CASSLAGGPRSYEQYF. The DNA of the CDR3 is TGTGCCAGCAGTTTAGCGGGAGGGCCGAGGTCCTACGAGCAGTACTTC. Combining the CDR3 with reference TRBV28 and TRBJ2-7 gives the whole variable domain DVKVTQSSRYLVKRTGEKVFLECVQDMDHENMFWYRQDPGLGLRLIYFSYDVKMKEKGDIPEGYSVSREKKERFSLILESASTNQTSMYLCASSLAGGPRSYEQYFGPGTRLTVT.